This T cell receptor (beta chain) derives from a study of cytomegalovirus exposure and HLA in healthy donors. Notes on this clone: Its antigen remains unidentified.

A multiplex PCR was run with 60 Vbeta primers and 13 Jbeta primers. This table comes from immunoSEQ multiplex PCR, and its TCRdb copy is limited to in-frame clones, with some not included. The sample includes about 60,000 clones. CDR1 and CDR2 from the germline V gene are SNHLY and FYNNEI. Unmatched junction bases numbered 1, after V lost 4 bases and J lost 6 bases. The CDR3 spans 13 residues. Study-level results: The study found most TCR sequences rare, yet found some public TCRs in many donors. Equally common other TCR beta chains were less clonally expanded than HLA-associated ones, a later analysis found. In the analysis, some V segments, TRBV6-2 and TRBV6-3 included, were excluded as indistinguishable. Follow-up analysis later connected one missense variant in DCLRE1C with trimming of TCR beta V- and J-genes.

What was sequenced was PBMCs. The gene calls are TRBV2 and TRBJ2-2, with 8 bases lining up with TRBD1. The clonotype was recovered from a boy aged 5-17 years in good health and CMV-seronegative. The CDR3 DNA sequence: TGTGCCAGCAGTGTGGGACAGGCCGGGGAGCTGTTTTTT. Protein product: CASSVGQAGELFF.